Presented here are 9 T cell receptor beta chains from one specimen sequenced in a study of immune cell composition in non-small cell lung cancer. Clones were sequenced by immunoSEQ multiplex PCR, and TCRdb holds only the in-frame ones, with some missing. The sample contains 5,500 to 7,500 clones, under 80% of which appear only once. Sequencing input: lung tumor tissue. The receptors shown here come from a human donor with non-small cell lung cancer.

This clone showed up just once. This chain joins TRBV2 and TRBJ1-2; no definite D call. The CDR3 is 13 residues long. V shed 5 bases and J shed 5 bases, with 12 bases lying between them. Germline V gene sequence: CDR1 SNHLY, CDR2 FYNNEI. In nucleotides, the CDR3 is TGTGCCAGCAGTAAAGGACTAAAGTATGGCTACACCTTC. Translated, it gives CASSKGLKYGYTF.

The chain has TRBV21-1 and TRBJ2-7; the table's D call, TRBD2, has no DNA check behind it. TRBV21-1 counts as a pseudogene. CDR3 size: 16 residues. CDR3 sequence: CASSKAGAGNGSEQYF. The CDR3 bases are TGTGCCAGCAGCAAAGCGGGCGCCGGGAATGGCTCCGAGCAGTACTTC.

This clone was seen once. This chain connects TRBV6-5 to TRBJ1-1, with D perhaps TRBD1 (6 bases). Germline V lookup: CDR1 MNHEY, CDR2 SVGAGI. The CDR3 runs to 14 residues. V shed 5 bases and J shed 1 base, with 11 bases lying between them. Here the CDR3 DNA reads TGTGCCAGCAGTCGTTTAGGGGGGAACACTGAAGCTTTCTTT. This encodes CASSRLGGNTEAFF.

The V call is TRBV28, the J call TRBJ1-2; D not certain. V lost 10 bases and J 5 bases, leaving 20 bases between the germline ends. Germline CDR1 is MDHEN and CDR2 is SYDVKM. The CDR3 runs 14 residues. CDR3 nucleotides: TGTGCCACCAGACTAGGAGAGGGAGGATATGGCTACACCTTC. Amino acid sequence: CATRLGEGGYGYTF.

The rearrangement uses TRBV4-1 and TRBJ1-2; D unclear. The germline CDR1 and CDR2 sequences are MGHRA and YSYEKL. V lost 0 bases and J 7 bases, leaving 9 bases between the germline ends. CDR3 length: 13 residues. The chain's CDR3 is CASSQDLRIGYTF. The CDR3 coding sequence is TGCGCCAGCAGCCAAGATCTGAGAATTGGCTACACCTTC.

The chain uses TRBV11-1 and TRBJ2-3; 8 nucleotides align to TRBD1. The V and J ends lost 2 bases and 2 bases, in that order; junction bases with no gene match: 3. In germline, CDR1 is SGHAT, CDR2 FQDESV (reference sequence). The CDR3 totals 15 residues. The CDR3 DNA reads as TGTGCCAGCAGCTTAATACAGGGGGTCACAGATACGCAGTATTTT. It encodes CASSLIQGVTDTQYF. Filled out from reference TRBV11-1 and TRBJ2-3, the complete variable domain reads EAEVAQSPRYKITEKSQAVAFWCDPISGHATLYWYRQILGQGPELLVQFQDESVVDDSQLPKDRFSAERLKGVDSTLKIQPAELGDSAMYLCASSLIQGVTDTQYFGPGTRLTVL.

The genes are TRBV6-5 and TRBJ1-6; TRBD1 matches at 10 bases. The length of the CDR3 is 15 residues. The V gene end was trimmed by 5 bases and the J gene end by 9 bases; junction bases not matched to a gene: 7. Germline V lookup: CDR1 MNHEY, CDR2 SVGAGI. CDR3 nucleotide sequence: TGTGCCAGCAGTGTGGGACAGGGGACGGGTTCACCCCTCCACTTT. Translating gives CASSVGQGTGSPLHF.

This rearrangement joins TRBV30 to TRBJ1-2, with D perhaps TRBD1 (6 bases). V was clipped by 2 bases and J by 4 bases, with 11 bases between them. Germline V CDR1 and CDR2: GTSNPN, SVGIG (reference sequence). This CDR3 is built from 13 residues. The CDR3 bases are TGTGCCTGGAGTTTCCGGGGGGCCTATGGCTACACCTTC. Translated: CAWSFRGAYGYTF. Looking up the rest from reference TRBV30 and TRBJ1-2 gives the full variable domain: SQTIHQWPATLVQPVGSPLSLECTVEGTSNPNLYWYRQAAGRGLQLLFYSVGIGQISSEVPQNLSASRPQDRQFILSSKKLLLSDSGFYLCAWSFRGAYGYTFGSGTRLTVV.

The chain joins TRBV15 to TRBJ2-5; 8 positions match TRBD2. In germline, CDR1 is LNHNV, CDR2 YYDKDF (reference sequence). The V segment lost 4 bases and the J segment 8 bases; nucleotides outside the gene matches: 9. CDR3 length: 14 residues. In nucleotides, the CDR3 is TGTGCCACCAGCATCCCGGGGGCGGGGGGCACCCAGTACTTC. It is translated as CATSIPGAGGTQYF.